The TCR beta chain described here comes from a study of T-cell reconstitution after alpha-beta-depleted transplantation in children. General study findings and limits: Counts and diversity of T cells one year after transplant came mostly from newly produced T cells. Expanded graft clones, several hundred of them, were reportedly the source of alpha-beta T cells about two months after transplant.

Unique molecular identifiers were incorporated during preparation of the TCRbeta library. TCRdb recomputed calls from the PCR reads with MiXCR, one row per CDR3 protein. Of about 340,000 distinct CDR3 sequences in the sample, around 15% were seen once. Notes on this clonotype: The antigen is unknown.

The clonotype comes from a male patient between 2 and 10 years old who had a stem cell transplant for acute lymphoblastic leukemia, so the T cells may come from the graft donor. This specimen consisted of PBMCs, mostly from graft donor cells, obtained 360 days after TCRalphabeta/CD19-depleted stem cell transplant.

The CDR3 loop reads CASSLEPQNYGYTF. CDR3 DNA sequence: TGTGCCAGCAGCTTGGAACCGCAGAACTATGGCTACACCTTC. V and J are TRBV5-8 and TRBJ1-2; D is unresolved. This CDR3 contains 14 residues. Trimming cost V 0 bases and J 2 bases, with 8 bases left between them. Germline CDR1 and CDR2: SGHTS and YDEGEE.